The T cell receptor beta chain under discussion was sequenced for a study of blood T cell repertoires in COVID-19. The wider study: The United States, Italy and Spain supplied acute and convalescent COVID-19 samples. Nucleic acid was either cDNA or gDNA, and it came from T cells, B-cell-depleted T cells, or PBMCs.

Germline-derived CDR1 and CDR2 are SGHRS and YFSETQ. V was cut by 4 bases and J by 1 base, with 13 bases left in between. The CDR3 is made up of 15 amino acids. Original processing methods: Quantification of nucleated cells was approximated via reference gene primer amplification. Produced via immunoSEQ multiplex PCR; TCRdb's table is partial and in-frame only. D and trimming were read from the DNA, whereas the V and J calls and clone size are those reported in that table. The sample lists more than 200,000 clones, 65% to 90% occurring once. Sample: peripheral blood. The chain has TRBV5-1 and TRBJ2-3; D perhaps matches TRBD2 (6 bases). The source is a man older than 75 with acute or convalescent COVID-19. The CDR3 DNA reads as TGCGCCAGCAGCCGTGCGGGGATCGGCACAGATACGCAGTATTTT. Translated: CASSRAGIGTDTQYF.